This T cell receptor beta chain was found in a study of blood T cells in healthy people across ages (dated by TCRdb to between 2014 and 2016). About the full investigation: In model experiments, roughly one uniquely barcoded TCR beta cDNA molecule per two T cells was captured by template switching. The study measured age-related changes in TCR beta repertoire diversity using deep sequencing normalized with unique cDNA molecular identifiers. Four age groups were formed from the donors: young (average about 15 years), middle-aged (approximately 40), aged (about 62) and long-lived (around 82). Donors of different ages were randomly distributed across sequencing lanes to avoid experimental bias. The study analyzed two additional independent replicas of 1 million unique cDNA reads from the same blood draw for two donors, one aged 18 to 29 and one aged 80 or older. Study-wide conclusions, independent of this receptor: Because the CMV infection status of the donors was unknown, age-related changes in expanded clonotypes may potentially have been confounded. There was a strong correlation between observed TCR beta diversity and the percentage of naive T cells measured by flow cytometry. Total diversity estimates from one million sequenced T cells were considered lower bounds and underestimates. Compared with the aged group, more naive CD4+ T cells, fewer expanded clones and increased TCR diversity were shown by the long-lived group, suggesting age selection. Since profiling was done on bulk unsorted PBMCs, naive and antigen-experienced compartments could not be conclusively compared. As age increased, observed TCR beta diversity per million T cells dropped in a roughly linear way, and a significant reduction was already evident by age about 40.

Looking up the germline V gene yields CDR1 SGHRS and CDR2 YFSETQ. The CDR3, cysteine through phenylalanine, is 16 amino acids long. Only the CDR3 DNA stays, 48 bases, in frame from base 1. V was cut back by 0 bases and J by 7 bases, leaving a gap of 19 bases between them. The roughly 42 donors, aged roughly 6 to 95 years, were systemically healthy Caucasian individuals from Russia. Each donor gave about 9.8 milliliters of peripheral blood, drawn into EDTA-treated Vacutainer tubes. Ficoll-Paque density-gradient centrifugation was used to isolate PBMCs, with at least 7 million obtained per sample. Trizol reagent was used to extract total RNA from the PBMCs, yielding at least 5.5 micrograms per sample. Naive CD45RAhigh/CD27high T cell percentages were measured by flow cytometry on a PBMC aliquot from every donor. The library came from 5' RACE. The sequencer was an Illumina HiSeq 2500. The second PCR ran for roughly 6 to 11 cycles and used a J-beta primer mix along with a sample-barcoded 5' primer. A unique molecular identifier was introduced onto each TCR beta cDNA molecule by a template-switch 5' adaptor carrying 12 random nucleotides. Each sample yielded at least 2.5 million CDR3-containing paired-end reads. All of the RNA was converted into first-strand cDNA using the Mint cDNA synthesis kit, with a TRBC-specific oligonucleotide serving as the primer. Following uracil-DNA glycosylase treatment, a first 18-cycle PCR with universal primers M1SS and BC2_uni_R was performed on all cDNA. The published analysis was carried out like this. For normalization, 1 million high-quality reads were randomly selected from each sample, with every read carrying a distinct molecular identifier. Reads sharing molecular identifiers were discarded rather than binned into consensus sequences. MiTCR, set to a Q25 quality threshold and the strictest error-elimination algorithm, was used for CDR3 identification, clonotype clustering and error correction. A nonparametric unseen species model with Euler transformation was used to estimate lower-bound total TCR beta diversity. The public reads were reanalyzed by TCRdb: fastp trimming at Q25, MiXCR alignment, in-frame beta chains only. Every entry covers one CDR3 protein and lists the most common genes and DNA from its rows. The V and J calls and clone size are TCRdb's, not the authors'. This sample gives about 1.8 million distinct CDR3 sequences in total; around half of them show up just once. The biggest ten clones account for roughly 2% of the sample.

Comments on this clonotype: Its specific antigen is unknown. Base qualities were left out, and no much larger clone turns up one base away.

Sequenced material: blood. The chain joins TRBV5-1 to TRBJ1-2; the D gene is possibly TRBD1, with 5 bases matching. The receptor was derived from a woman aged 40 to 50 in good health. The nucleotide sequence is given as TGCGCCAGCAGCTTGGTGGACGGAGCTCGGGGCCGTGGCTACACCTTC. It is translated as CASSLVDGARGRGYTF.